These 27 T cell receptor beta chains were all obtained from the same sample, sequenced in a study of control samples from healthy donors and cancer patients. Repertoires were generated with immunoSEQ multiplex PCR, while TCRdb's copy carries only in-frame clones and drops some. The sample records over 15,000 clones, around 83% being singletons. The sample comprised PBMCs. The receptors originated from a man older than 75 with head and neck cancer.

The CDR3 bases are TGTGCCAGCAGTTACTCGTCCAGGGGAGGCTACGAGCAGTACTTC. This translates into CASSYSSRGGYEQYF. The chain carries TRBV6-5 and TRBJ2-7, with D perhaps being TRBD1 or TRBD2 (6 bases each). The V gene's germline CDR1 is MNHEY and CDR2 SVGAGI. The V end lost 0 bases, the J end lost 3 bases, and 12 bases lay between the germline ends. The CDR3 consists of 15 residues.

The chain is built from TRBV7-9 and TRBJ1-1, with TRBD1 identical over 7 bases. The trim removed 3 bases at V and 3 bases at J, leaving 1 base unmatched. The CDR3 sequence is 13 residues long. Germline lookup yields CDR1 SEHNR and CDR2 FQNEAQ (reference sequence). CDR3 in amino acids: CASSFTGDTEAFF. For the CDR3, the DNA is TGTGCCAGCAGCTTTACAGGGGACACTGAAGCTTTCTTT.

This clone was observed a handful of times. The chain links TRBV19 to TRBJ2-3; weak D call: TRBD1 (6 bases). The CDR3 contains 16 residues. The germline CDR1 and CDR2 sequences are LNHDA and SQIVND (reference sequence). Trimming cost V 2 bases and J 1 base, with 13 bases left between them. CDR3 protein: CASSIRQGIGTDTQYF. For the CDR3, the DNA is TGTGCCAGTAGTATAAGGCAGGGGATCGGCACAGATACGCAGTATTTT.

The J gene is TRBJ1-1, the V gene TRBV7-9, with 11 bases matching TRBD1. Germline CDR1 reads SEHNR; CDR2 reads FQNEAQ (reference sequence). Losses at the gene ends were 8 bases for V and 4 bases for J; bases not matched to a gene: 9. This CDR3 region has 15 residues. The DNA of the CDR3 is TGTGCCAGCCTGCAGGACAGGGGGCTCGGCACTGAAGCTTTCTTT. Its translation is CASLQDRGLGTEAFF.

This clone was seen a handful of times. V and J are TRBV7-9 and TRBJ2-2; 11 bases agree with TRBD2. J gave up 8 bases and V 5 bases, and 7 bases lay outside the gene matches. Germline V gene data show CDR1 as SEHNR and CDR2 as FQNEAQ (reference sequence). The CDR3 totals 15 residues. In nucleotides, the CDR3 is TGTGCCAGCAGCCCCGGACTAGCGGGCTCTGGGGAGCTGTTTTTT. It codes for CASSPGLAGSGELFF.

The chain employs TRBV19 and TRBJ2-1; D is undetermined. CDR1 is LNHDA, CDR2 SQIVND, per germline (reference sequence). The CDR3 has 13 residues. Trimming left V 3 bases short and J 1 base short, with 4 bases between. CDR3 in DNA: TGTGCCAGTAGTATTACGTCCTACAATGAGCAGTTCTTC. Translation: CASSITSYNEQFF.

The chain's CDR3 is CASSLGLAGTTDTQYF. Here the CDR3 DNA reads TGTGCCAGCAGCTTAGGACTAGCGGGGACTACAGATACGCAGTATTTT. The chain uses TRBV7-9 and TRBJ2-3; 11 positions match TRBD2. This CDR3 is 16 amino acids long. Germline V CDR1 and CDR2: SEHNR, FQNEAQ (reference sequence). V was pared by 1 base and J by 3 bases, with 3 bases of the junction left unmatched. Full variable domain (rest looked up from reference TRBV7-9 and TRBJ2-3): DTGVSQNPRHKITKRGQNVTFRCDPISEHNRLYWYRQTLGQGPEFLTYFQNEAQLEKSRLLSDRFSAERPKGSFSTLEIQRTEQGDSAMYLCASSLGLAGTTDTQYFGPGTRLTVL.

The rearrangement uses TRBV11-2 and TRBJ1-1; 9 nucleotides match TRBD1. Germline V gene data show CDR1 as SGHAT and CDR2 as FQNNGV. The ends lost 6 bases at V and 8 bases at J; junction bases unmatched: 4. CDR3 size: 12 residues. The CDR3 here is CASRSGQGEAFF. CDR3 coding DNA: TGTGCCAGCAGATCCGGACAGGGGGAAGCTTTCTTT.

The chain uses TRBV7-3 and TRBJ2-1; D is ambiguous. The CDR3 loop spans 14 amino acids. The ends were cut back, 1 base at V and 6 bases at J, with 10 bases in the middle. Germline loops: CDR1 SGHTA, CDR2 FQGTGA. The chain's CDR3 is CASSLRGVPNEQFF. DNA of the CDR3: TGTGCCAGCAGCTTAAGAGGTGTGCCCAATGAGCAGTTCTTC.

V and J are TRBV30 and TRBJ2-2; D uncertain. V was clipped by 2 bases and J by 4 bases, with 8 bases between them. This CDR3 has 13 residues. The germline V gene has CDR1 GTSNPN and CDR2 SVGIG (reference sequence). The CDR3 DNA follows: TGTGCCTGGAGTCCCTACTTCACCGGGGAGCTGTTTTTT. It specifies CAWSPYFTGELFF.

The V gene is TRBV6-2 or TRBV6-3, the J gene TRBJ1-2; unclear D gene. V lost 6 bases, J lost 5 bases, and 13 bases lay in between. Looked up from germline, CDR1 is MNHEY and CDR2 is SVGEGT. This CDR3 spans 13 amino acids. The CDR3 loop is CASSPLGVYGYTF. The CDR3 bases are TGTGCCAGCAGCCCACTCGGGGTTTATGGCTACACCTTC.

The gene calls are TRBV7-8 and TRBJ1-1; TRBD1 matches at 8 bases. V lost 5 bases to trimming and J lost 8 bases; unmatched junction nucleotides: 7. CDR1 and CDR2 from the germline V gene are SGHVS and FQNEAQ. The CDR3 has 13 amino acids. CDR3 sequence (DNA): TGTGCCAGCAGCCTGGACAGGGCCCGGGAAGCTTTCTTT. This encodes CASSLDRAREAFF.

The chain recombines TRBV18 with TRBJ2-2; the match to TRBD2 covers 7 bases. V shed 2 bases and J 5 bases; nucleotides not matched to a gene: 8. The CDR3 consists of 16 residues. The germline CDR1 and CDR2 sequences are KGHSH and LQKENI. CDR3 nucleotide sequence: TGTGCCAGCTCACCATCCAGTCCAGCGGGGACCGGGGAGCTGTTTTTT. This encodes CASSPSSPAGTGELFF.

The chain recombines TRBV6-5 with TRBJ1-4; weak D call: TRBD1 (6 bases). The CDR3 has 13 amino acids. Germline values: CDR1 MNHEY, CDR2 SVGAGI. V was pared by 6 bases and J by 4 bases, with 9 bases between. The CDR3 nucleotides read TGTGCCAGCAGAAGGACAGTTAATGAAAAACTGTTTTTT. Encoded protein: CASRRTVNEKLFF.

Only a few counts were recorded for this clone. The V gene is TRBV6-1, the J gene TRBJ2-3; D ambiguous. Germline assignment: CDR1 MNHNS and CDR2 SASEGT. The V and J ends lost 2 bases and 3 bases respectively, with 9 bases between them. This CDR3 comprises 14 residues. The CDR3 DNA reads as TGTGCCAGCAGTGAACTCGTGGCAACAGATACGCAGTATTTT. It encodes CASSELVATDTQYF.

The chain employs TRBV11-2 and TRBJ2-7; 7 bases align to TRBD1. Germline-derived CDR1 and CDR2 are SGHAT and FQNNGV. CDR3 length: 15 residues. V gave up 3 bases and J gave up 0 bases; unmatched junction bases: 5. Written as DNA, the CDR3 is TGTGCCAGCAGCTTGACCGGGACAGACTCCTACGAGCAGTACTTC. Encoded protein: CASSLTGTDSYEQYF.

The chain combines TRBV6-1 with TRBJ2-1; D possibly corresponds to TRBD1 (6 bases). Trimming pared 3 bases from V and 3 bases from J, leaving 6 bases between. Per germline, CDR1 MNHNS and CDR2 SASEGT. This CDR3 contains 13 residues. The CDR3 is CASSEDSYNEQFF. Written as DNA, the CDR3 is TGTGCCAGCAGTGAGGACAGCTACAATGAGCAGTTCTTC.

The rearrangement uses TRBV12-3 or TRBV12-4 and TRBJ1-2; D is uncertain. The CDR3 has 12 amino acids. Trimming stripped 5 bases from V and 1 base from J, with 5 bases between. The CDR3 protein is CASSPVNYGYTF. CDR3 DNA: TGTGCCAGCAGTCCGGTTAACTATGGCTACACCTTC.

The chain recombines TRBV13 with TRBJ2-1, with 11 bases identical to TRBD2. V shed 4 bases and J 5 bases; nucleotides not matched to a gene: 7. Germline CDR1 is PRHDT and CDR2 is FYEKMQ (reference sequence). The CDR3 is 16 residues long. CDR3 nucleotides: TGTGCCAGCAGCTCCCGAGCGGGACTAGCGGACAATGAGCAGTTCTTC. This encodes CASSSRAGLADNEQFF.

This sequence joins TRBV18 and TRBJ2-5; 9 bases line up with TRBD1. Germline V gene lookup returns CDR1 KGHSH and CDR2 LQKENI. The CDR3 extends over 15 amino acids. V lost 5 bases, J lost 1 base, and 5 bases stayed unmatched. DNA for the CDR3: TGTGCCAGCTCAGATCGGGACAGGGTCCAAGAGACCCAGTACTTC. It yields the protein CASSDRDRVQETQYF.

V usage is TRBV11-2 and J usage is TRBJ2-1; the D call may be TRBD1 or TRBD2 (5 bases each). The length of the CDR3 is 15 residues. Germline V lookup: CDR1 SGHAT, CDR2 FQNNGV. Trimming pared 1 base from V and 8 bases from J, leaving 15 bases between. DNA for the CDR3: TGTGCCAGCAGCTTAGGGTACTCCGGGGCGTATGAGCAGTTCTTC. Translation gives CASSLGYSGAYEQFF.

The chain links TRBV6-5 to TRBJ2-3, with 7 nucleotides matching TRBD1. The germline gives CDR1 MNHEY, CDR2 SVGAGI. The CDR3 contains 14 residues. V shed 0 bases, J shed 5 bases, and the junction held 2 bases outside the gene matches. CDR3 sequence: CASSYSTGRDTQYF. DNA of the CDR3: TGTGCCAGCAGTTACTCGACAGGGAGAGATACGCAGTATTTT.

The rearrangement links TRBV5-1 to TRBJ2-3; D is unresolved. The CDR3 runs to 12 residues. V was trimmed by 4 bases and J by 2 bases, leaving 5 bases between them. The V gene's germline CDR1 is SGHRS and CDR2 YFSETQ. The CDR3, as DNA: TGCGCCAGCAGCCCTAACACAGATACGCAGTATTTT. It encodes CASSPNTDTQYF.

The J gene is TRBJ2-1, the V gene TRBV3-1 (or the pseudogene TRBV3-2); D may be TRBD2 (5 bases). Germline V gene data show CDR1 as LGHDT and CDR2 as YNNKEL (reference sequence). Trimming took off 0 bases at V and 4 bases at J, with 13 bases between the two ends. The CDR3 has 16 residues. The CDR3 DNA is TGTGCCAGCAGCCAAGATGGGAGCGGATTTTACAATGAGCAGTTCTTC. Protein: CASSQDGSGFYNEQFF.

The table lists this clone with a few counts. The rearrangement uses TRBV4-1 and TRBJ1-4, with 8 nucleotides matching TRBD1. Germline trimming cut 2 bases from V and 7 bases from J; bases unmatched to any gene: 9. Germline loops: CDR1 MGHRA, CDR2 YSYEKL. The CDR3 sequence is 16 residues long. The CDR3 protein is CASSQNSQGVGEKLFF. The CDR3 bases are TGCGCCAGCAGCCAAAATTCACAGGGGGTTGGTGAAAAACTGTTTTTT.

The chain employs TRBV27 and TRBJ1-5; tentative D call: TRBD1 (5 bases). Per the germline V gene, CDR1 is MNHEY and CDR2 is SMNVEV (reference sequence). Deletions cut 3 bases from V and 1 base from J, with 7 bases between. This CDR3 comprises 14 residues. This CDR3 reads CASSFQGSNQPQHF. DNA of the CDR3: TGTGCCAGCAGTTTTCAGGGCAGCAATCAGCCCCAGCATTTT.

The rearrangement joins TRBV24-1 to TRBJ2-3, with TRBD2 matching over 11 bases. Per the germline V gene, CDR1 is KGHDR and CDR2 is SFDVKD. The J segment lost 1 base and the V segment lost 6 bases, leaving 14 bases of the junction unmatched. This CDR3 contains 19 residues. CDR3 DNA sequence: TGTGCCACCAGTCCGATAGCGGGAGGGGACCAGGCGGGCACAGATACGCAGTATTTT. It is translated as CATSPIAGGDQAGTDTQYF.